This T cell receptor (beta chain) was obtained from a study of blood T cells in healthy people across ages. The study, taken as a whole, reports: Researchers judged that diversity estimates from one million T cells fell short of true values. Samples with more naive T cells showed higher observed beta diversity.

The table lists this clonotype with a few counts. Its target is unknown. The amount of total RNA extracted per sample was at least 6 micrograms. The CDR3 extends over 14 amino acids. Germline assignment: CDR1 GTSNPN and CDR2 SVGIG (reference sequence). The V end lost 0 bases, the J end lost 7 bases, and 10 bases lay between the germline ends. Next came a second PCR, run for about 6 to 12 cycles, which used a sample-barcoded 5' primer along with a J-beta primer mix. TCRdb re-called the 5' RACE reads through MiXCR, storing one row per CDR3 protein. The sample lists some 690,000 distinct CDR3 sequences, 20% to 25% occurring once.

Sample: blood. This clonotype was sampled from a man aged 65-85 years in good health. This rearrangement joins TRBV30 to TRBJ1-6, with D possibly TRBD1 on 6 matching bases. CDR3 coding DNA: TGTGCCTGGAGTGTCCTGCAGGGGAATTCACCCCTCCACTTT. This gives the protein CAWSVLQGNSPLHF.